The present entry profiles one T cell receptor beta chain with its context. What it recognizes is unknown. With V trimmed by 5 bases and J by 2 bases, 4 bases remained unmatched. Germline values: CDR1 LNHDA, CDR2 SQIVND (reference sequence). The CDR3 sequence is 15 residues long. The data are from a study of shared clonotypes between healthy human individuals. Study results and caveats: Larger estimated richness was generally recorded for naive subsets relative to memory subsets. In contrast to clonotypes shared by all four donors, non-shared clonotypes had lower generation probabilities.

Assay runs were performed at deep level. Original processing notes: Owing to the provision of junction-only sequences devoid of quality scores by immunoSEQ, filtering differed. Measured with immunoSEQ multiplex PCR; TCRdb has only the in-frame clones, and not every one. The D gene and trimming were derived from the DNA, and the V and J assignments and clone size from that table. Of 2,500,000 or so clones listed, less than 95% are singletons. Sequences were obtained from naive CD4+ T cells from PBMCs. Documented subset: CD45RA+ positively selected. This receptor was identified in a man aged 18 to 35 in good health. Some clones in this sample may be carry-over from other donors' samples. The genes are TRBV19 and TRBJ2-7; 12 bases agree with TRBD1. The CDR3 region is CASSLRDRGPYEQYF. CDR3 nucleotide sequence: TGTGCCAGTAGTCTCCGGGACAGGGGGCCCTACGAGCAGTACTTC.